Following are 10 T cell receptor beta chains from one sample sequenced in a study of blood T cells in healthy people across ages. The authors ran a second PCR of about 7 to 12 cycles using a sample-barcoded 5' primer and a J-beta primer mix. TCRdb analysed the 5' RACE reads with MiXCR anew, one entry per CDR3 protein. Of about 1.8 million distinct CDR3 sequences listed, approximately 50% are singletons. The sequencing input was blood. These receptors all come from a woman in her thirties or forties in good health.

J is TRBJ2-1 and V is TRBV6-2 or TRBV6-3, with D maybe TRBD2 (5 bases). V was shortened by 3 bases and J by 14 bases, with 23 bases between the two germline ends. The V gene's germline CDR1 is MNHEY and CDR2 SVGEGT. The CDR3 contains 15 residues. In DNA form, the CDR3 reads TGTGCCAGCAGTTATTATATAGGCCTAGCCTTGACGGAGTTCTTC. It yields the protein CASSYYIGLALTEFF.

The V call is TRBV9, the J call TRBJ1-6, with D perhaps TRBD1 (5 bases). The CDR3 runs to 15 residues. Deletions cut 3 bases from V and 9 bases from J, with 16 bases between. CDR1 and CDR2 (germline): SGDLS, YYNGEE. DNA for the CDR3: TGTGCCAGCAGCGGAGACCCGATGGGGGGTTCACCCCTCCACTTT. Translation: CASSGDPMGGSPLHF.

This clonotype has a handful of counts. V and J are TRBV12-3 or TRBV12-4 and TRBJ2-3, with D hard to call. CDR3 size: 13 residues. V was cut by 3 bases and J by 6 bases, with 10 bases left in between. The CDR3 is CASSFRGFDTQYF. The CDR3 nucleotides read TGTGCCAGCAGTTTTAGAGGTTTTGATACGCAGTATTTT.

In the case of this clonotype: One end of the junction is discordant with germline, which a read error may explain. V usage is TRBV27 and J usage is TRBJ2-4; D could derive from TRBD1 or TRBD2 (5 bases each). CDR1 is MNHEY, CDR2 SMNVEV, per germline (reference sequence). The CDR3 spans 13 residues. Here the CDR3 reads CAGSARVPGAQYF. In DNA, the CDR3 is TGTGCCGGCAGTGCCAGGGTTCCCGGGGCCCAGTACTTC.

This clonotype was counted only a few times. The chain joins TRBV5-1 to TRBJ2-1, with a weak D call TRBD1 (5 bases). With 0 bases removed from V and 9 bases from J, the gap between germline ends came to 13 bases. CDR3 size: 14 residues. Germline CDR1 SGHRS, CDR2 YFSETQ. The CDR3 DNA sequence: TGCGCCAGCAGCTTGGCAGGGTCATATACTGAGCAGTTCTTC. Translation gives CASSLAGSYTEQFF.

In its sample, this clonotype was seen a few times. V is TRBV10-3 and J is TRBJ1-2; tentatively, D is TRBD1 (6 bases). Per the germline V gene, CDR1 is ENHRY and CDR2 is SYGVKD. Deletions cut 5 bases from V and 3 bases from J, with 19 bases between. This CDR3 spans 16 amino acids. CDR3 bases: TGTGCCATCAGTCCACAGGGAGATGGGGGCGACTATGGCTACACCTTC. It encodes CAISPQGDGGDYGYTF.

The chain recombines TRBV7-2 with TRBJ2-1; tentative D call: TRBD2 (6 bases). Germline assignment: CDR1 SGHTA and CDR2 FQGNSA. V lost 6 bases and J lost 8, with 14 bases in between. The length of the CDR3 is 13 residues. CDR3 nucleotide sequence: TGTGCCAGCAGACCCGGGACTTCCGATGAGCAGTTCTTC. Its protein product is CASRPGTSDEQFF.

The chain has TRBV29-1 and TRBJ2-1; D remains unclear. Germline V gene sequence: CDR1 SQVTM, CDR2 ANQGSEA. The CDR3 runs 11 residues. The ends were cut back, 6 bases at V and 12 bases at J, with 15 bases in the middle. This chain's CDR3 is CSVGGPRGQFF. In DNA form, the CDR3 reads TGCAGCGTCGGTGGGCCCCGCGGGCAGTTCTTC.

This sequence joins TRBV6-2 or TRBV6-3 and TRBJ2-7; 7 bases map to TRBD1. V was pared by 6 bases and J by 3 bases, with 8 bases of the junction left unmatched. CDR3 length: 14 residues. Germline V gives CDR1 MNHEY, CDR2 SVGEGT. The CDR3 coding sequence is TGTGCCAGCAGAGGACCGGGACAGAGCTACGAGCAGTACTTC. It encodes CASRGPGQSYEQYF.

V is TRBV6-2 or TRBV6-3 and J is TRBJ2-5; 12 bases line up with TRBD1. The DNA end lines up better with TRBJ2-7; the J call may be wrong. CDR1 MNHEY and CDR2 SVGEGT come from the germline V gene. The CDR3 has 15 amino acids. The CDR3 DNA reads TGTGCCAGCAGTTGGGACAGGGGGCCCCTCTACGAGCAGTACTTC. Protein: CASSWDRGPLYEQYF.